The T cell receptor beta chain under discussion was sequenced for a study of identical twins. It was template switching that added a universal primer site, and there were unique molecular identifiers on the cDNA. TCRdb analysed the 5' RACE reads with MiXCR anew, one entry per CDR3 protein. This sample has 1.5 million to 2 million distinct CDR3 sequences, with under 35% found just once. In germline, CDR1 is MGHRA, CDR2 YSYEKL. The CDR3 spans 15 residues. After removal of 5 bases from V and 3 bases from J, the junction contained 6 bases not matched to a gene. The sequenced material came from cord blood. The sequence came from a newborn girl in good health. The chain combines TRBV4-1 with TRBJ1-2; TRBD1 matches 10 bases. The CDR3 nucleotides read TGCGCCAGCAGCAGACGGGACAGGGGAGACTATGGCTACACCTTC. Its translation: CASSRRDRGDYGYTF.